This T cell receptor beta chain was captured in a study of shared clonotypes between healthy human individuals. The CDR3 is 18 amino acids. V was pared by 0 bases and J by 0 bases, with 15 bases between. The germline V gene has CDR1 SGDLS and CDR2 YYNGEE. Points from the study as a whole: Researchers found naive subsets generally carried larger estimated richness than memory subsets. For sorted subsets, rarefaction showed incomplete sequencing despite large depth. Some clonotypes were shared by all four sorted-subset donors, while others were not shared. The non-shared ones had lower generation probabilities than the shared ones. Between a handful of donors, naive CD4 clonotypes were shared at a level of about 5%.

This table comes from immunoSEQ multiplex PCR, and its TCRdb copy is limited to in-frame clones, with some not included. The profile shows under 850,000 clones, 72% of them singletons. Remarks on this clone: The target antigen is unknown.

Sequenced: memory CD4+ T cells sorted from blood. Regarding subset: CD45RA-negative fraction. The V call is TRBV9, the J call TRBJ1-4, with D tentatively TRBD1 (5 bases). The clonotype comes from a woman aged 25 to 45 in good health. The CDR3 loop reads CASSVGQGRLATNEKLFF. CDR3 DNA sequence: TGTGCCAGCAGCGTAGGGCAGGGTCGGTTGGCAACTAATGAAAAACTGTTTTTT.